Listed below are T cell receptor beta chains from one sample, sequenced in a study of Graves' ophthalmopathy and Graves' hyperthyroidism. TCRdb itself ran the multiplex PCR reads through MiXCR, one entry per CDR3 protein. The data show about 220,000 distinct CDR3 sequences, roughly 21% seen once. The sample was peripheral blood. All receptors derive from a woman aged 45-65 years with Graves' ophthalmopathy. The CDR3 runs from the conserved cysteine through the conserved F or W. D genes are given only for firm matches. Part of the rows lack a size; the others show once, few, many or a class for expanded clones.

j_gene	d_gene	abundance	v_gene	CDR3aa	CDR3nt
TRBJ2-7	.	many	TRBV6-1	CASSPVAPHEQYF	TGTGCCAGCAGCCCCGTAGCCCCCCACGAGCAGTACTTC
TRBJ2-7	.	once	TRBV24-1	CASSASASQTYEQYF	TGTGCCAGCAGTGCTAGCGCGTCCCAGACCTACGAGCAGTACTTC
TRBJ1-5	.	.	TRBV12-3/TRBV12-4	CASTSDGKSNQPQHF	TGTGCCAGCACCTCGGACGGCAAGAGCAATCAGCCCCAGCATTTT
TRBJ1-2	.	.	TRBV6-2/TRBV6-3	CASSPADGWITNYGYTF	TGTGCCAGCAGTCCCGCGGACGGATGGATCACTAACTATGGCTACACCTTC
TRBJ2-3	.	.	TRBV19	CASSIRGTDTQYF	TGTGCCAGTAGTATAAGGGGCACAGATACGCAGTATTTT
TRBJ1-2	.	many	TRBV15	CATSRDASNYGYTF	TGTGCCACCAGCAGAGATGCCTCTAACTATGGCTACACCTTC
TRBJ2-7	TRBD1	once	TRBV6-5	CASSNLDRAEQYF	TGTGCCAGCAGTAACCTGGACAGGGCCGAGCAGTACTTC
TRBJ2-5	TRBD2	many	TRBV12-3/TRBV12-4	CASGTGTTQETQYF	TGTGCCAGCGGTACCGGGACTACCCAAGAGACCCAGTACTTC
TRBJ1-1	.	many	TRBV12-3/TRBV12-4	CASSPQNQGTEAFF	TGTGCCAGCAGTCCCCAGAATCAGGGAACTGAAGCTTTCTTT
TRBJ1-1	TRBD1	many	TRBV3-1	CASSRRTGGNTEAFF	TGTGCCAGCAGCAGGCGGACAGGGGGGAACACTGAAGCTTTCTTT
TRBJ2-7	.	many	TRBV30	CAWSSDYLIHYEQYF	TGTGCCTGGAGTTCCGACTACTTGATACACTACGAGCAGTACTTC
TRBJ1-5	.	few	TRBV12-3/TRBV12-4	CASSSTRGNQPQHF	TGTGCCAGCAGTTCTACACGGGGCAATCAGCCCCAGCATTTT
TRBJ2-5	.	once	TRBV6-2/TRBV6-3	CASSYDGDETQYF	TGTGCCAGCAGTTATGACGGGGATGAGACCCAGTACTTC
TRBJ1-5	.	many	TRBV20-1	CSAPTPFGLSNQPQHF	TGCAGTGCCCCGACACCTTTCGGTCTTAGCAATCAGCCCCAGCATTTT
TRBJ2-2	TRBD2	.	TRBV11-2	CASTPGLAFVGELFF	TGTGCCAGCACGCCGGGACTAGCGTTCGTCGGGGAGCTGTTTTTT
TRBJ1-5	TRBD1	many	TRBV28	CASSGSGGAKQPQHF	TGTGCCAGCAGCGGATCAGGGGGCGCGAAGCAGCCCCAGCATTTT
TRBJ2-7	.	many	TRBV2	CASSHARSEQYF	TGTGCCAGCAGTCACGCGCGGTCCGAGCAGTACTTC
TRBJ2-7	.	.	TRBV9	CASSVVTAGEQYF	TGTGCCAGCAGCGTAGTGACGGCGGGGGAGCAGTACTTC
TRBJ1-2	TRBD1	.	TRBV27	CASSLSGQGGYTF	TGTGCCAGCAGCCTCTCGGGACAGGGTGGCTACACCTTC
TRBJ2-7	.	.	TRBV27	CASSLKWGYEQYF	TGTGCCAGCAGTTTGAAGTGGGGTTACGAGCAGTACTTC
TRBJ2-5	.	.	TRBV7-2	CASSFEPGQETQYF	TGTGCCAGCAGTTTCGAGCCGGGTCAAGAGACCCAGTACTTC
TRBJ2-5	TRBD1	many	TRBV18	CASSTQGRQETQYF	TGTGCCAGCTCAACACAGGGGCGTCAAGAGACCCAGTACTTC
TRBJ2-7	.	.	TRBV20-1	CSASSGPYEQYF	TGCAGTGCTAGTTCTGGGCCGTACGAGCAGTACTTC
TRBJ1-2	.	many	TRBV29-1	CSVEDLQSNYGYTF	TGCAGCGTTGAAGATCTACAGTCTAACTATGGCTACACCTTC
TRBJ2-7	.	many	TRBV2	CASSGRSSTYEQYF	TGTGCCAGCAGTGGACGGAGTAGCACCTACGAGCAGTACTTC
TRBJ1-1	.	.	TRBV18	CASSPRLAENTEAFF	TGTGCCAGCTCACCAAGGTTGGCAGAGAACACTGAAGCTTTCTTT
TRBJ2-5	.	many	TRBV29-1	CSAGGGIMETQYF	TGCAGCGCTGGGGGCGGGATTATGGAGACCCAGTACTTC
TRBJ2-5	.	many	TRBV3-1	CASSQEGTKVQVQYF	TGTGCCAGCAGCCAAGAGGGGACAAAAGTACAGGTCCAGTACTTC
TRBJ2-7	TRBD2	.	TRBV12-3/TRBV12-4	CASSSGTSGGEQYF	TGTGCCAGCAGCTCCGGGACTAGCGGGGGAGAGCAGTACTTC
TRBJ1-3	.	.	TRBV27	CASMVDWAGNTIYF	TGTGCCAGCATGGTCGACTGGGCAGGAAACACCATATATTTT